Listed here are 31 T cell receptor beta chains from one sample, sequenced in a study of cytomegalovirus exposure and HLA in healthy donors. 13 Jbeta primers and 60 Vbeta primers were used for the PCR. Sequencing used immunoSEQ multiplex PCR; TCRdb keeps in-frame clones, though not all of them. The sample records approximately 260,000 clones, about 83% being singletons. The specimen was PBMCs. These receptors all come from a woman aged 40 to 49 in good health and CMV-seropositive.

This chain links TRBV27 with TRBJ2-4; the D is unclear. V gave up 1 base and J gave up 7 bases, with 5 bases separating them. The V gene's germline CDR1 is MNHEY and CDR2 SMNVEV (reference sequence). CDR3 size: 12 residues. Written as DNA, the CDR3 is TGTGCCAGCAGTTTATACGGGAACATTCAGTACTTC. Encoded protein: CASSLYGNIQYF.

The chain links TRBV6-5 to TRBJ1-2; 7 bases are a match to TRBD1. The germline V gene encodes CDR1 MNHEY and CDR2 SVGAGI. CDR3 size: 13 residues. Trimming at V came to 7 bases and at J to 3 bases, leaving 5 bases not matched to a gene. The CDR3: CASNRGIDYGYTF. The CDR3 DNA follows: TGTGCCAGCAACAGGGGAATTGACTATGGCTACACCTTC.

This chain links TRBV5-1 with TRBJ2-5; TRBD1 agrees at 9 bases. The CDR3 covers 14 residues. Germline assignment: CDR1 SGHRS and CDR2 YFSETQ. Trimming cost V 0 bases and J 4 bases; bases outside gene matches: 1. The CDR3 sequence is CASSLDRGRETQYF. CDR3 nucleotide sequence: TGCGCCAGCAGCTTGGACAGGGGGCGAGAGACCCAGTACTTC. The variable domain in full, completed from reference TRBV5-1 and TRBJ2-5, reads KAGVTQTPRYLIKTRGQQVTLSCSPISGHRSVSWYQQTPGQGLQFLFEYFSETQRNKGNFPGRFSGRQFSNSRSEMNVSTLELGDSALYLCASSLDRGRETQYFGPGTRLLVL.

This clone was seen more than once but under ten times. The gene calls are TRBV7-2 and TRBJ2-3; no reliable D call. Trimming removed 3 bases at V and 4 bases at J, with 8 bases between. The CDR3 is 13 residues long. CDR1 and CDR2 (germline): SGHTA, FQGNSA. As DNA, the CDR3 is TGTGCCAGCAGCTTGGTAGTTCCAGATACGCAGTATTTT. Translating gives CASSLVVPDTQYF.

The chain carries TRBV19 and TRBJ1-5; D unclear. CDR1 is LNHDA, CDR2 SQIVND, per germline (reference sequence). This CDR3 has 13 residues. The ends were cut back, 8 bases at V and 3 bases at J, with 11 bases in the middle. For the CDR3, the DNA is TGTGCCAGTGGCGACACCTCCAATCAGCCCCAGCATTTT. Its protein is CASGDTSNQPQHF. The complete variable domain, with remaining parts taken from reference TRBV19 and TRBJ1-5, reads DGGITQSPKYLFRKEGQNVTLSCEQNLNHDAMYWYRQDPGQGLRLIYYSQIVNDFQKGDIAEGYSVSREKKESFPLTVTSAQKNPTAFYLCASGDTSNQPQHFGDGTRLSIL.

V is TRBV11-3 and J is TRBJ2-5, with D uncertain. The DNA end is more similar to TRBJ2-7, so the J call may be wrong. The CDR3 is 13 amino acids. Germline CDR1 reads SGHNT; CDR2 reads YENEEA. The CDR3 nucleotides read TGTGCCAGCAGCTTAGAGGTTGTGAACGAGCAGTACTTC. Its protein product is CASSLEVVNEQYF.

The CDR3 bases are TGTGCCAGCAGCGACAGGGTAATAACGCATGGCTACACCTTC. Translated, it gives CASSDRVITHGYTF. This sequence joins TRBV21-1 and TRBJ1-2; TRBD1 reflects the table's D call only, with no check against the DNA. TRBV21-1 is a pseudogene. CDR3 length: 14 amino acids.

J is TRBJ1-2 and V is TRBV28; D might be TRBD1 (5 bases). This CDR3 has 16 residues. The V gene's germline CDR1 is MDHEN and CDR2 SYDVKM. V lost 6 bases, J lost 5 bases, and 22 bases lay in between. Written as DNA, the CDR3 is TGTGCCAGCAGCCGACCACAACGACAGCTACCTTATGGCTACACCTTC. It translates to CASSRPQRQLPYGYTF.

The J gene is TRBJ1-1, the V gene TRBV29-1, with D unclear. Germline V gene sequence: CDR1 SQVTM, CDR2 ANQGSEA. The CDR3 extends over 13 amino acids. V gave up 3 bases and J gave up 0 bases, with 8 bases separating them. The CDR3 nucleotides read TGCAGCGTTGACAGTTTTATGAACACTGAAGCTTTCTTT. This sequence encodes CSVDSFMNTEAFF.

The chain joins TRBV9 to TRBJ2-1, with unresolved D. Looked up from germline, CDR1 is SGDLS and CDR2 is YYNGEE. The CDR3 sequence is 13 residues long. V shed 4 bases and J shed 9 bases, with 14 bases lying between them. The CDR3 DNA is TGTGCCAGCAGCCCCCAAGCTTTTAGTGAGCAGTTCTTC. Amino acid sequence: CASSPQAFSEQFF.

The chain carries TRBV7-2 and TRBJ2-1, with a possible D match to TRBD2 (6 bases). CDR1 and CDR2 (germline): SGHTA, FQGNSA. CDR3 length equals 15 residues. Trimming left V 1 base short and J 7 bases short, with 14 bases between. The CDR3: CASSLVRGMGNEQFF. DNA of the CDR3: TGTGCCAGCAGCTTAGTTCGCGGGATGGGGAATGAGCAGTTCTTC. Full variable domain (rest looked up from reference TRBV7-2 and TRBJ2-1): GAGVSQSPSNKVTEKGKDVELRCDPISGHTALYWYRQSLGQGLEFLIYFQGNSAPDKSGLPSDRFSAERTGGSVSTLTIQRTQQEDSAVYLCASSLVRGMGNEQFFGPGTRLTVL.

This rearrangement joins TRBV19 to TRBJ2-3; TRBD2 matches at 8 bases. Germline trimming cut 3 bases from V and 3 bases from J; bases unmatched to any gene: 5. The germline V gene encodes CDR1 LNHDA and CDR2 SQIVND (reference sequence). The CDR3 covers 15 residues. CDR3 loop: CASSISSGLTDTQYF. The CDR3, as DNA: TGTGCCAGTAGTATCTCTAGCGGGCTAACAGATACGCAGTATTTT.

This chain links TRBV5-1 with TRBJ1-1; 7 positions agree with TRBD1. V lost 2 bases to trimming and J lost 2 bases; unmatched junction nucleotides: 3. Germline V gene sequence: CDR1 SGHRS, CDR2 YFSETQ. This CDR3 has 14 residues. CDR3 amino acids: CASSLGTVNTEAFF. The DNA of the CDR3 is TGCGCCAGCAGCTTAGGGACAGTTAACACTGAAGCTTTCTTT.

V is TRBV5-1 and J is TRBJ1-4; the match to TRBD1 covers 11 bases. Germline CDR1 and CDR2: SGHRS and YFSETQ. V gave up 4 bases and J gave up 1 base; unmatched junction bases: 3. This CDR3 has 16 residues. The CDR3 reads CASSRTGGITNEKLFF. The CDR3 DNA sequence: TGCGCCAGCAGCAGGACAGGGGGCATAACTAATGAAAAACTGTTTTTT.

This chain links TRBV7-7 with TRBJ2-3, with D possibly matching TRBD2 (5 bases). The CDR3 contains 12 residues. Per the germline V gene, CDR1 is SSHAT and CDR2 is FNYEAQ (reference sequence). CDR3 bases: TGTGTCCCAGCCGGGGACACAGATACGCAGTATTTT. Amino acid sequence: CVPAGDTDTQYF.

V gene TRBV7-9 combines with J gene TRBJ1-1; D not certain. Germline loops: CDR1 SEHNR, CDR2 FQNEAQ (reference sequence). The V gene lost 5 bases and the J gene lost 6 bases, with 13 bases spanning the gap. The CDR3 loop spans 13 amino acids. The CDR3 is CASSPSGAAEAFF. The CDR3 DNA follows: TGTGCCAGCAGCCCATCGGGAGCGGCTGAAGCTTTCTTT.

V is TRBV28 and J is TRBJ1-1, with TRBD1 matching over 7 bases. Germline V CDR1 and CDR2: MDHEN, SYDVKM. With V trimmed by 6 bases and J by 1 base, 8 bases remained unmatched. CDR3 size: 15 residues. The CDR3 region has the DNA TGTGCCAGCAGACCCTACCGGGACAGGAACACTGAAGCTTTCTTT. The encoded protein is CASRPYRDRNTEAFF.

CDR3 residues: CASLWYSSYEQYF. The DNA for the CDR3 is TGTGCCAGTTTGTGGTACAGCTCCTACGAGCAGTACTTC. J is TRBJ2-7 and V is TRBV21-1; the table gives TRBD1 as D, unverified against the DNA. TRBV21-1 is listed as a pseudogene. The CDR3 has 13 amino acids.

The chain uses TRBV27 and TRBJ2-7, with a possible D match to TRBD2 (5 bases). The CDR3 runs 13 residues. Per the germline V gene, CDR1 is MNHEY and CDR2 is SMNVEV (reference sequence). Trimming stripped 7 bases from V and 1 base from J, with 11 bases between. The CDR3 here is CASTRGLSYEQYF. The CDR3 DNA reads TGTGCCAGCACCCGGGGTCTATCCTACGAGCAGTACTTC.

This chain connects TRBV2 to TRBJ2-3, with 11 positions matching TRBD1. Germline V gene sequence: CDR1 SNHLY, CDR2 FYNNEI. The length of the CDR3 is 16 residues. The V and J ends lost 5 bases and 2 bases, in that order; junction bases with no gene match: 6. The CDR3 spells CASSTGQGGPTDTQYF. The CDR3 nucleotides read TGTGCCAGCAGTACGGGACAGGGGGGACCCACAGATACGCAGTATTTT.

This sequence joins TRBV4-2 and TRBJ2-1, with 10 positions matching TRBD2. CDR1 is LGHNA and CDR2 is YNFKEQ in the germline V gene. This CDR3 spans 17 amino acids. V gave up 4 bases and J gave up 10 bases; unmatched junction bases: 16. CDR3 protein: CASSREEAGGSGEEQFF. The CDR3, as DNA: TGTGCCAGCAGCCGGGAGGAAGCGGGAGGGTCGGGAGAGGAGCAGTTCTTC.

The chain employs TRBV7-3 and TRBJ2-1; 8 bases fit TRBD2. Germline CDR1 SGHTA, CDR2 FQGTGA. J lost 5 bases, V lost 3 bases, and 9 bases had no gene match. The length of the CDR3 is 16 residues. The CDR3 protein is CASSFNGGRRDNEQFF. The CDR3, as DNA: TGTGCCAGCAGCTTTAACGGCGGGAGGAGGGACAATGAGCAGTTCTTC.

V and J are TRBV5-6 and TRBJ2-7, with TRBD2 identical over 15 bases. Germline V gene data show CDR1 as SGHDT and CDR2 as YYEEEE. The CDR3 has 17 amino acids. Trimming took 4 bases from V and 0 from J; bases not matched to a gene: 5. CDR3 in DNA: TGTGCCAGCAGCCTTAGGGGACTAGCGGGAGGCTCCTACGAGCAGTACTTC. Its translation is CASSLRGLAGGSYEQYF.

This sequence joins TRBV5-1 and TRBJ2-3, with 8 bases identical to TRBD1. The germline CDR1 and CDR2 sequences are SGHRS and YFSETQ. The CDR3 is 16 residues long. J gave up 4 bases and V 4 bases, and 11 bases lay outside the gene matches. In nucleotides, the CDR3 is TGCGCCAGCAGCCCATTCGGACAGGGAAAGTCAGATACGCAGTATTTT. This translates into CASSPFGQGKSDTQYF.

The CDR3 is CASSISFSSSYEQYF. The DNA of the CDR3 is TGTGCCAGTAGTATAAGCTTTTCTAGCTCCTACGAGCAGTACTTC. V and J are TRBV19 and TRBJ2-7; no clear D gene. The germline V and J ends were trimmed by 2 bases and 0 bases, with 11 bases remaining between them. Germline CDR1 and CDR2: LNHDA and SQIVND (reference sequence). The CDR3 runs 15 residues.

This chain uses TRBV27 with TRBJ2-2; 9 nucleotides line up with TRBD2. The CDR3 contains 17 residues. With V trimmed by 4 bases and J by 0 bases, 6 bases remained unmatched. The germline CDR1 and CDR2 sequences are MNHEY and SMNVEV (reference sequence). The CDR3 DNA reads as TGTGCCAGCAGTTCCCTAGCGGGGAAACCGAACACCGGGGAGCTGTTTTTT. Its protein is CASSSLAGKPNTGELFF.

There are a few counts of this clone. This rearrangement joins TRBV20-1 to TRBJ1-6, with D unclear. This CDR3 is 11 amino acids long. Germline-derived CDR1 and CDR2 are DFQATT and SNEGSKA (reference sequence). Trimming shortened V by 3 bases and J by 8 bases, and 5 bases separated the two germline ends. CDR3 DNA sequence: TGCAGTGCTAGCGCGGATTCACCCCTCCACTTT. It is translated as CSASADSPLHF.

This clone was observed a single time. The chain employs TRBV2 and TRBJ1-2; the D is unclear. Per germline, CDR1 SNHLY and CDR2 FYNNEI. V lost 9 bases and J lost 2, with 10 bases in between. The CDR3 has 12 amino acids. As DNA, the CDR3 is TGTGCCAGAGCGGAAGGGAACTATGGCTACACCTTC. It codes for CARAEGNYGYTF.

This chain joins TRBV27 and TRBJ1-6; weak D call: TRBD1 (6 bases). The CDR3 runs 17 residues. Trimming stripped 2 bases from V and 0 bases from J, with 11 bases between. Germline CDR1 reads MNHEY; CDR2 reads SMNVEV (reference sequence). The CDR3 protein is CASSLEQGGSYNSPLHF. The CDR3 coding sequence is TGTGCCAGCAGTTTAGAACAGGGCGGCTCCTATAATTCACCCCTCCACTTT.

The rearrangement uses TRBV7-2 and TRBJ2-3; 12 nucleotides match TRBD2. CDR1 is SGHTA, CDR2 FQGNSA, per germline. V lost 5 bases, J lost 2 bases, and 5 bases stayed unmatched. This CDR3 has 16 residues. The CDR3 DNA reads TGTGCCAGCAGCCTCAGACTAGCGGGGGCCACAGATACGCAGTATTTT. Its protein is CASSLRLAGATDTQYF. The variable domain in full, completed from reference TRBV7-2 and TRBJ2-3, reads GAGVSQSPSNKVTEKGKDVELRCDPISGHTALYWYRQSLGQGLEFLIYFQGNSAPDKSGLPSDRFSAERTGGSVSTLTIQRTQQEDSAVYLCASSLRLAGATDTQYFGPGTRLTVL.

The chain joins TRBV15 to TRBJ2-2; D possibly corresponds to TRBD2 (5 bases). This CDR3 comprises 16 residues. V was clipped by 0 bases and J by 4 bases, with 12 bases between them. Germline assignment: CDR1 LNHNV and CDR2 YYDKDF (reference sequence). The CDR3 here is CATSRDLPSRTGELFF. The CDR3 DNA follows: TGTGCCACCAGCAGAGATCTACCTAGCCGCACCGGGGAGCTGTTTTTT.